The 21 T cell receptor beta chains below all came from one sample that was sequenced in a study of CD8 T cells in Susac syndrome. Random hexamers were used to reverse transcribe the RNA input (roughly 0.5 to 1 ug). TCRdb reprocessed the immunoSEQ multiplex PCR reads with MiXCR, giving one entry per CDR3 protein. This sample has about 200,000 distinct CDR3 sequences, with 90% to 95% found just once. What was sequenced was CD4+ T cells from PBMCs. These TCRs come from a human donor with Susac syndrome.

The CDR3 DNA reads as TGTGCCAGTAGTGCGCCAAGGTTAGGTAATTCACCCCTCCACTTT. This codes for CASSAPRLGNSPLHF. This chain connects TRBV19 to TRBJ1-6; no definite D call. Germline V lookup: CDR1 LNHDA, CDR2 SQIVND (reference sequence). The V gene lost 5 bases and the J gene lost 6 bases, with 14 bases spanning the gap. The CDR3 consists of 15 residues.

This chain uses TRBV20-1 with TRBJ2-3; TRBD2 matches at 7 bases. Germline CDR1 and CDR2: DFQATT and SNEGSKA (reference sequence). The CDR3 is made up of 15 amino acids. Germline trimming cut 5 bases from V and 2 bases from J; bases unmatched to any gene: 10. Here the CDR3 reads CSAGPWGGITDTQYF. In DNA form, the CDR3 reads TGCAGTGCTGGTCCTTGGGGGGGTATCACAGATACGCAGTATTTT.

The rearrangement uses TRBV3-1 and TRBJ1-2, with 7 positions matching TRBD1. CDR3 length equals 14 residues. CDR1 LGHDT and CDR2 YNNKEL come from the germline V gene (reference sequence). The trim removed 3 bases at V and 7 bases at J, leaving 8 bases unmatched. In nucleotides, the CDR3 is TGTGCCAGCAGCCAGAACGACAGGGCTTTTGGCTACACCTTC. This gives the protein CASSQNDRAFGYTF.

This chain links TRBV20-1 with TRBJ1-6; the D gene is possibly TRBD1 (6 bases). The ends were cut back, 3 bases at V and 6 bases at J, with 15 bases in the middle. Per germline, CDR1 DFQATT and CDR2 SNEGSKA (reference sequence). The CDR3 sequence is 15 residues long. CDR3 in DNA: TGCAGTGCTAGGGTTCCGGGACACCTTAATTCACCCCTCCACTTT. It encodes CSARVPGHLNSPLHF.

V is TRBV29-1 and J is TRBJ2-3; D ambiguous. This CDR3 contains 13 residues. Germline values: CDR1 SQVTM, CDR2 ANQGSEA. V was shortened by 6 bases and J by 4 bases, with 14 bases between the two germline ends. CDR3 region: CSVGKTRADTQYF. The CDR3 DNA reads TGCAGCGTAGGGAAGACACGGGCAGATACGCAGTATTTT.

This clonotype was detected a few times. This chain uses TRBV9 with TRBJ2-2; TRBD2 matches at 12 bases. Per the germline V gene, CDR1 is SGDLS and CDR2 is YYNGEE. The CDR3 is 15 amino acids. After removal of 5 bases from V and 6 bases from J, the junction contained 5 bases not matched to a gene. CDR3 sequence: CASSELAGGAGELFF. CDR3 nucleotides: TGTGCCAGCAGTGAGCTAGCGGGGGGGGCCGGGGAGCTGTTTTTT.

The genes are TRBV20-1 and TRBJ1-5; 10 bases agree with TRBD1. This CDR3 comprises 13 residues. V trimming: 5 bases; J trimming: 5 bases; junction bases outside the gene matches: 3. In germline, CDR1 is DFQATT, CDR2 SNEGSKA (reference sequence). CDR3 nucleotide sequence: TGCAGTGCTCCAGGACAGGGGGATCAGCCCCAGCATTTT. It yields the protein CSAPGQGDQPQHF.

This chain uses TRBV6-5 with TRBJ2-5; D is possibly TRBD1 (6 bases). The CDR3 is made up of 15 amino acids. V was shortened by 0 bases and J by 5 bases, with 13 bases between the two germline ends. Germline CDR1 and CDR2: MNHEY and SVGAGI. The CDR3 is CASSYSSGVGETQYF. In DNA, the CDR3 is TGTGCCAGCAGTTACTCTTCAGGGGTAGGGGAGACCCAGTACTTC.

The V call is TRBV7-2, the J call TRBJ1-2; 7 bases are a match to TRBD1. Looked up from germline, CDR1 is SGHTA and CDR2 is FQGNSA. The CDR3 sequence is 16 residues long. The junction had 10 bases not matched to a gene; V was cut back by 5 bases and J by 1 base. The CDR3 region is CASSIYAQGSNYGYTF. In nucleotides, the CDR3 is TGTGCCAGCAGCATCTATGCACAGGGGAGTAACTATGGCTACACCTTC.

The chain is built from TRBV7-2 and TRBJ1-4; no clear D gene. The germline V gene has CDR1 SGHTA and CDR2 FQGNSA. V lost 4 bases to trimming and J lost 7 bases, with 7 bases between them. This CDR3 region has 12 residues. CDR3 sequence: CASSSQGEKLFF. CDR3 in DNA: TGTGCCAGCAGCTCTCAAGGTGAAAAACTGTTTTTT.

The V and J genes are TRBV7-3 and TRBJ2-1, with D perhaps assigned TRBD1 or TRBD2 (5 bases each). The germline V gene encodes CDR1 SGHTA and CDR2 FQGTGA. The CDR3 runs 20 residues. Trimming left V 2 bases short and J 0 bases short, with 23 bases between. CDR3 bases: TGTGCCAGCAGCTTATCGGGGCTAGCCGACCTAATGAGCTCCTACAATGAGCAGTTCTTC. As protein: CASSLSGLADLMSSYNEQFF.

The V call is TRBV30, the J call TRBJ2-1, with D maybe TRBD2 (7 bases). CDR1 and CDR2 from the germline V gene are GTSNPN and SVGIG (reference sequence). The CDR3 is made up of 16 amino acids. V was pared by 4 bases and J by 4 bases, with 20 bases between. This CDR3 is CAWTLAGASIYNEQFF. CDR3 bases: TGTGCCTGGACCCTGGCGGGGGCCTCCATATACAATGAGCAGTTCTTC.

This chain joins TRBV12-3 or TRBV12-4 and TRBJ2-7, with TRBD1 matching 10 bases. This CDR3 spans 14 amino acids. V shed 6 bases and J 2 bases; nucleotides not matched to a gene: 4. The CDR3 here is CASSRGTGAYEQYF. The CDR3, as DNA: TGTGCCAGCAGCCGAGGGACAGGGGCCTACGAGCAGTACTTC.

The gene calls are TRBV28 and TRBJ2-7, with a possible D match to TRBD2 (6 bases). CDR3 length: 16 amino acids. V lost 1 base, J lost 5 bases, and 18 bases lay in between. Germline-derived CDR1 and CDR2 are MDHEN and SYDVKM. The CDR3 loop is CASSLFQLAGANEQYF. The CDR3 region has the DNA TGTGCCAGCAGTTTATTCCAACTAGCCGGTGCGAACGAGCAGTACTTC.

This clonotype came up once. The V call is TRBV20-1, the J call TRBJ2-3; 8 positions agree with TRBD2. This CDR3 spans 15 amino acids. Germline V gene lookup returns CDR1 DFQATT and CDR2 SNEGSKA (reference sequence). J lost 0 bases, V lost 6 bases, and 8 bases had no gene match. The CDR3 nucleotides are TGCAGTGCCGATGCGGGGGGAACTAGCACAGATACGCAGTATTTT. Translation gives CSADAGGTSTDTQYF.

In its sample, this clonotype was seen once. The chain couples TRBV4-1 to TRBJ2-5; 8 nucleotides agree with TRBD1. The ends lost 0 bases at V and 2 bases at J; junction bases unmatched: 5. The CDR3 spans 16 residues. The germline V gene has CDR1 MGHRA and CDR2 YSYEKL. The CDR3 sequence: CASSQDKDRVQETQYF. The CDR3 DNA follows: TGCGCCAGCAGCCAAGATAAGGACAGGGTGCAAGAGACCCAGTACTTC.

This chain joins TRBV9 and TRBJ2-2; D might be TRBD2 (8 bases). V was pared by 3 bases and J by 4 bases, with 19 bases between. The germline gives CDR1 SGDLS, CDR2 YYNGEE. CDR3 length: 17 residues. The CDR3 protein is CASSERGTVSATGELFF. The CDR3 DNA reads TGTGCCAGCAGCGAGCGGGGGACAGTCTCTGCCACCGGGGAGCTGTTTTTT. Filled out from reference TRBV9 and TRBJ2-2, the complete variable domain reads DSGVTQTPKHLITATGQRVTLRCSPRSGDLSVYWYQQSLDQGLQFLIQYYNGEERAKGNILERFSAQQFPDLHSELNLSSLELGDSALYFCASSERGTVSATGELFFGEGSRLTVL.

CDR3 protein: CASSLDLVSVAFF. In nucleotides, the CDR3 is TGTGCCAGCAGCTTAGATTTGGTTTCCGTAGCTTTCTTT. V gene TRBV11-2 combines with J gene TRBJ1-1, with D hard to call. This CDR3 has 13 residues. Trimming pared 0 bases from V and 10 bases from J, leaving 12 bases between. The germline V gene encodes CDR1 SGHAT and CDR2 FQNNGV.

This chain uses TRBV9 with TRBJ2-4, with D uncertain. There are 17 residues in the CDR3. V was cut by 4 bases and J by 0 bases, with 17 bases left in between. Germline loops: CDR1 SGDLS, CDR2 YYNGEE. The CDR3 region is CASSPSLPGVAKNIQYF. CDR3 DNA: TGTGCCAGCAGCCCAAGCCTACCTGGGGTAGCCAAAAACATTCAGTACTTC. Filled out from reference TRBV9 and TRBJ2-4, the complete variable domain reads DSGVTQTPKHLITATGQRVTLRCSPRSGDLSVYWYQQSLDQGLQFLIQYYNGEERAKGNILERFSAQQFPDLHSELNLSSLELGDSALYFCASSPSLPGVAKNIQYFGAGTRLSVL.

This chain joins TRBV7-9 and TRBJ1-4, with 8 bases that match TRBD1. CDR1 and CDR2 from the germline V gene are SEHNR and FQNEAQ (reference sequence). The CDR3 loop spans 16 amino acids. The J segment lost 0 bases and the V segment lost 5 bases, leaving 5 bases of the junction unmatched. Written as DNA, the CDR3 is TGTGCCAGCAGCCTCGGGACAGGTGCAACTAATGAAAAACTGTTTTTT. Its translation is CASSLGTGATNEKLFF.

The chain joins TRBV5-4 to TRBJ1-1; 7 bases match TRBD1. Germline V CDR1 and CDR2: SGHNT, YYREEE (reference sequence). The CDR3 length is 15 residues. Trimming removed 2 bases from V and 0 bases from J; junction bases left unmatched: 4. CDR3 nucleotides: TGTGCCAGCAGCTTCGCAGGGGGTCTGAACACTGAAGCTTTCTTT. Its protein is CASSFAGGLNTEAFF.